The 18 T cell receptor beta chains listed next were all sequenced from one sample in a study of OX40 agonist ivuxolimab in advanced cancers. The method was immunoSEQ multiplex PCR; TCRdb's version includes in-frame clones alone and lacks a portion of them. The table shows more than 10,000 clones, with 84% occurring only once. Sample: CD4+ or CD8+ T cells sorted from blood, taken in a trial of the OX40 agonist ivuxolimab. The origin of the receptors is an adult with an advanced solid tumor such as melanoma, head and neck, liver or kidney cancer.

The J gene is TRBJ2-1, the V gene TRBV27; 8 nucleotides line up with TRBD2. The germline gives CDR1 MNHEY, CDR2 SMNVEV (reference sequence). V was clipped by 6 bases and J by 4 bases; unmatched bases: 11. The CDR3 extends over 16 amino acids. This CDR3 reads CASSPPPGLGYNEQFF. In DNA form, the CDR3 reads TGTGCCAGCAGCCCTCCACCGGGACTAGGGTACAATGAGCAGTTCTTC.

This clone came up once. This chain connects TRBV4-2 to TRBJ1-4; the D is unclear. Germline V gene lookup returns CDR1 LGHNA and CDR2 YNFKEQ. V was cut by 2 bases and J by 4 bases, with 8 bases left in between. The CDR3 has 14 amino acids. The CDR3 DNA reads TGTGCCAGCAGCCAACTGGGGAATAATGAAAAACTGTTTTTT. Its translation is CASSQLGNNEKLFF.

The chain joins TRBV6-1 to TRBJ2-4, with 7 bases lining up with TRBD2. J gave up 3 bases and V 8 bases, and 1 base lay outside the gene matches. The CDR3 is made up of 12 amino acids. Germline CDR1 is MNHNS and CDR2 is SASEGT. The CDR3 sequence: CASRDYKNIQYF. DNA for the CDR3: TGTGCCAGCCGGGACTACAAAAACATTCAGTACTTC.

This chain joins TRBV5-5 and TRBJ2-5; tentatively, D is TRBD1 (6 bases). The V end was cut by 0 bases, the J end by 3 bases, with 12 bases between. The CDR3 extends over 15 amino acids. Germline CDR1 reads SGHKS; CDR2 reads YYEKEE (reference sequence). Here the CDR3 reads CASSLVVQGEETQYF. CDR3 nucleotide sequence: TGTGCCAGCAGCTTGGTTGTACAGGGCGAAGAGACCCAGTACTTC.

The CDR3 nucleotides read TGTGCCAGCAGCCCGGGGACAGGGCATCGGCATGGCTACACCTTC. Translating gives CASSPGTGHRHGYTF. The chain has TRBV7-6 and TRBJ1-2; TRBD1 matches at 9 bases. CDR1 is SGHVS, CDR2 FNYEAQ, per germline. Trimming removed 5 bases from V and 6 bases from J; junction bases left unmatched: 10. The length of the CDR3 is 15 residues.

The chain combines TRBV15 with TRBJ1-5, with a weak D call TRBD1 (5 bases). V lost 3 bases to trimming and J lost 0 bases, with 12 bases between them. The CDR3 spans 16 residues. From germline, CDR1 is LNHNV and CDR2 YYDKDF (reference sequence). DNA of the CDR3: TGTGCCACCAGCAGGGGGACGGGGTATAGCAATCAGCCCCAGCATTTT. Its translation is CATSRGTGYSNQPQHF.

This sequence joins TRBV7-9 and TRBJ2-3; D is uncertain. The V end lost 1 base, the J end lost 0 bases, and 2 bases lay between the germline ends. The length of the CDR3 is 13 residues. CDR1 and CDR2 from the germline V gene are SEHNR and FQNEAQ (reference sequence). The chain's CDR3 is CASSLDSTDTQYF. CDR3 nucleotide sequence: TGTGCCAGCAGCTTAGACAGCACAGATACGCAGTATTTT. Full variable domain (missing parts from reference TRBV7-9 and TRBJ2-3): DTGVSQNPRHKITKRGQNVTFRCDPISEHNRLYWYRQTLGQGPEFLTYFQNEAQLEKSRLLSDRFSAERPKGSFSTLEIQRTEQGDSAMYLCASSLDSTDTQYFGPGTRLTVL.

The chain combines TRBV10-2 with TRBJ2-1; D uncertain. Germline CDR1 WSHSY, CDR2 SAAADI. Trimming removed 5 bases from V and 8 bases from J, with 7 bases in between. The CDR3 is made up of 11 amino acids. This CDR3 reads CASSPSDEQFF. In nucleotides, the CDR3 is TGCGCCAGCAGTCCTTCCGATGAGCAGTTCTTC.

The sample holds a few counts of this clone. The V call is TRBV6-5, the J call TRBJ2-3; 7 bases fit TRBD2. This CDR3 contains 13 residues. V shed 6 bases, J shed 2 bases, and the junction held 2 bases outside the gene matches. Per the germline V gene, CDR1 is MNHEY and CDR2 is SVGAGI. CDR3 loop: CASSRDYTDTQYF. The CDR3 DNA follows: TGTGCCAGCAGCCGGGACTACACAGATACGCAGTATTTT.

This chain links TRBV4-1 with TRBJ2-7; 8 bases fit TRBD1. Germline V lookup: CDR1 MGHRA, CDR2 YSYEKL. The CDR3 consists of 15 residues. V lost 1 base and J lost 3; bases outside the gene matches: 5. The CDR3, as DNA: TGCGCCAGCAGCCAAGTTGACAGGGGTGTCTACGAGCAGTACTTC. Protein sequence: CASSQVDRGVYEQYF.

The gene calls are TRBV2 and TRBJ1-4, with TRBD1 matching 8 bases. The junction had 7 bases not matched to a gene; V was cut back by 4 bases and J by 3 bases. Germline CDR1 SNHLY, CDR2 FYNNEI. This CDR3 spans 16 amino acids. The DNA for the CDR3 is TGTGCCAGCAGTGCCCAGGGGGCGGGCCCTAATGAAAAACTGTTTTTT. This codes for CASSAQGAGPNEKLFF.

The chain couples TRBV7-9 to TRBJ2-2; D possibly uses TRBD1 or TRBD2 (5 bases each). Germline V lookup: CDR1 SEHNR, CDR2 FQNEAQ (reference sequence). The germline V and J ends were trimmed by 4 bases and 7 bases, with 19 bases remaining between them. This CDR3 region has 16 residues. CDR3 sequence reads: CASSSIQGVRDGELFF. CDR3 bases: TGTGCCAGCAGCTCCATCCAGGGTGTTCGGGACGGGGAGCTGTTTTTT. The variable domain in full, completed from reference TRBV7-9 and TRBJ2-2, reads DTGVSQNPRHKITKRGQNVTFRCDPISEHNRLYWYRQTLGQGPEFLTYFQNEAQLEKSRLLSDRFSAERPKGSFSTLEIQRTEQGDSAMYLCASSSIQGVRDGELFFGEGSRLTVL.

The gene calls are TRBV2 and TRBJ1-6; D ambiguous. CDR3 length: 16 amino acids. Germline V gives CDR1 SNHLY, CDR2 FYNNEI. V was pared by 3 bases and J by 6 bases, with 15 bases between. The CDR3 DNA follows: TGTGCCAGCAGTGAGGAGCACAGCGCGGCTAATTCACCCCTCCACTTT. Residues: CASSEEHSAANSPLHF.

This clone was recorded a few times. The chain uses TRBV25-1 and TRBJ2-2; no reliable D call. With 3 bases removed from V and 5 bases from J, the gap between germline ends came to 4 bases. The CDR3 is made up of 12 amino acids. In germline, CDR1 is MGHDK, CDR2 SYGVNS. The CDR3 sequence: CASSDGTGELFF. CDR3 bases: TGTGCCAGCAGTGATGGAACCGGGGAGCTGTTTTTT. Variable domain in full (rest from reference TRBV25-1 and TRBJ2-2): EADIYQTPRYLVIGTGKKITLECSQTMGHDKMYWYQQDPGMELHLIHYSYGVNSTEKGDLSSESTVSRIRTEHFPLTLESARPSHTSQYLCASSDGTGELFFGEGSRLTVL.

The chain couples TRBV19 to TRBJ2-7; D is unresolved. Germline loops: CDR1 LNHDA, CDR2 SQIVND (reference sequence). The CDR3 loop spans 14 amino acids. V lost 9 bases and J 1 base, leaving 16 bases between the germline ends. This CDR3 reads CARTIPTSSYEQYF. CDR3 bases: TGTGCCAGGACAATTCCCACATCGTCCTACGAGCAGTACTTC.

This chain joins TRBV7-9 and TRBJ1-1, with 7 bases fitting TRBD1. CDR1 is SEHNR and CDR2 is FQNEAQ in the germline V gene (reference sequence). The CDR3 has 16 amino acids. J was trimmed by 2 bases and V by 6 bases; bases with no gene match: 12. The DNA for the CDR3 is TGTGCCAGCAGTCCTACACCTGACAGGGCTAACACTGAAGCTTTCTTT. Translated, it gives CASSPTPDRANTEAFF.

V gene TRBV6-5 combines with J gene TRBJ2-4; possibly TRBD2 for D (5 bases). The CDR3 has 13 residues. Germline-derived CDR1 and CDR2 are MNHEY and SVGAGI. V lost 8 bases, J lost 5 bases, and 13 bases lay in between. The CDR3 loop reads CASSTGEQNIQYF. Written as DNA, the CDR3 is TGTGCCAGCTCCACCGGGGAACAAAACATTCAGTACTTC.

The chain carries TRBV9 and TRBJ2-7, with a tentative D call TRBD2 (7 bases). V was trimmed by 0 bases and J by 4 bases, leaving 14 bases between them. The CDR3 runs 15 residues. Germline CDR1 reads SGDLS; CDR2 reads YYNGEE. CDR3: CASSVGSRGTYEQYF. The DNA for the CDR3 is TGTGCCAGCAGCGTAGGCTCGCGGGGGACATACGAGCAGTACTTC.